This TCR beta chain appears in the sequencing data of a study of Ad26.COV2.S vaccination and SARS-CoV-2 variants. In the study overall: The vaccine Ad26.COV2.S was put into the muscle once, or twice with 56 days between. The study's findings and limits: Following vaccination, spike-specific CD8+ and CD4+ T cell responses reportedly exhibited substantial breadth. Spike-specific TCR breadth was greater after Ad26.COV2.S than placebo.

This table comes from immunoSEQ multiplex PCR, and its TCRdb copy is limited to in-frame clones, with some not included. Among about 350,000 clones listed, more than 85% were seen once. The CDR3 totals 16 residues. The V end was cut by 0 bases, the J end by 2 bases, with 14 bases between. Germline V lookup: CDR1 SGHRS, CDR2 YFSETQ. Described treatment: 15 to 20 received Ad26.COV2.S at low or high dose, single or two shots; 5 received placebo; per-sample allocation not given. On day 63 after the first injection, vaccine and placebo recipients gave samples. This person who donated was an adult of 18-55 years in Boston. Remarks on this clone: The antigen is undetermined.

The source is a person aged 18-65 years who received the Ad26.COV2.S COVID-19 vaccine or a placebo. This rearrangement joins TRBV5-1 to TRBJ1-1; no clear D. This sample comprised peripheral blood, obtained in a trial of Ad26.COV2.S vaccine versus placebo. CDR3 protein: CASSLEAGLGNTEAFF. The CDR3 nucleotides are TGCGCCAGCAGCTTGGAGGCGGGTCTAGGCAACACTGAAGCTTTCTTT.